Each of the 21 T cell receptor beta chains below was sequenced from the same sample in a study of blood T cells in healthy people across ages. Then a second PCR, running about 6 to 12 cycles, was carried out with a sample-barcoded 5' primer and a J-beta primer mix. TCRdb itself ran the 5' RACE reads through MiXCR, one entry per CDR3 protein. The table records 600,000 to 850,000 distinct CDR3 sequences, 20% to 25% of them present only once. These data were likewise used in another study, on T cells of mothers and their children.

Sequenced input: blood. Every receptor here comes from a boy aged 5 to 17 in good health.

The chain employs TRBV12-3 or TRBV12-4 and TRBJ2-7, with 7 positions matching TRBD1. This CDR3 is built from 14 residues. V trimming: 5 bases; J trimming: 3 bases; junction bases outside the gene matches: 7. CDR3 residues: CASSPTGAIYEQYF. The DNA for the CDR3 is TGTGCCAGCAGTCCTACAGGGGCAATCTACGAGCAGTACTTC.

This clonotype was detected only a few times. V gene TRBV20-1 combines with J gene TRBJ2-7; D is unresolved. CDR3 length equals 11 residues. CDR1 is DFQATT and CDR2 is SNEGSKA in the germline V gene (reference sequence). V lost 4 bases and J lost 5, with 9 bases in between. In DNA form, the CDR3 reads TGCAGTGCTACACCCGAGGACGAGCAGTACTTC. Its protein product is CSATPEDEQYF.

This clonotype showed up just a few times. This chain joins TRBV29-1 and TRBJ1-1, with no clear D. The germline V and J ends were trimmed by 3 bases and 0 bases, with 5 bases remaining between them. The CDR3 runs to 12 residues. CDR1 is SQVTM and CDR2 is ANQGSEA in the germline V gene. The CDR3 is CSVERLNTEAFF. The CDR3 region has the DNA TGCAGCGTTGAGCGGCTGAACACTGAAGCTTTCTTT. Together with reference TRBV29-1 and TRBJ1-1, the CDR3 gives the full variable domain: SAVISQKPSRDICQRGTSLTIQCQVDSQVTMMFWYRQQPGQSLTLIATANQGSEATYESGFVIDKFPISRPNLTFSTLTVSNMSPEDSSIYLCSVERLNTEAFFGQGTRLTVV.

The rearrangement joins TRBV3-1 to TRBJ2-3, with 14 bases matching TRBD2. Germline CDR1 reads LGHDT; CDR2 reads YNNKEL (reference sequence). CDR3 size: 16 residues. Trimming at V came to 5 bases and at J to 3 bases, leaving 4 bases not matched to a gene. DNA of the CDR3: TGTGCCAGCAGCATTCGGACTAGCGGGGGGACAGATACGCAGTATTTT. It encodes CASSIRTSGGTDTQYF.

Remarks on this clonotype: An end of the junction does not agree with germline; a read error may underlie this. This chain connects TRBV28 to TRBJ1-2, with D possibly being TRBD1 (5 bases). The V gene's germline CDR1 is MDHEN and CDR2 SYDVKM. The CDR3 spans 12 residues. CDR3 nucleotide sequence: TGTGTCAGCAGTTTTAGGGGTGGCGGCTACACCTTC. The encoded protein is CVSSFRGGGYTF.

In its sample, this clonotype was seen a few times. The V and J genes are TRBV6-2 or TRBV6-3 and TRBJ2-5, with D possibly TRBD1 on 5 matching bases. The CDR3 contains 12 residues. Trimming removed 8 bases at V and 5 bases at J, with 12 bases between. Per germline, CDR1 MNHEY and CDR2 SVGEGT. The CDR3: CASLLPGETQYF. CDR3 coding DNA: TGTGCCAGCCTACTACCAGGGGAGACCCAGTACTTC.

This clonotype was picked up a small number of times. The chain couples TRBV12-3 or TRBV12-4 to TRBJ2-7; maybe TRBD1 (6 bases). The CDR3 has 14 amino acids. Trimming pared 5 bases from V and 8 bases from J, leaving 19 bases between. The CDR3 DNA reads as TGTGCCAGCAGTCAATCCCTGGTCCGGGACAAGCAGTACTTC. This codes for CASSQSLVRDKQYF.

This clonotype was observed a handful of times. The CDR3 coding sequence is TGTGCCAGCAGTTTATCGGTGGAGGGTACGCAGTATTTT. It is translated as CASSLSVEGTQYF. V is TRBV27 and J is TRBJ2-3; TRBD2 might be the D (6 bases). Trimming left V 0 bases short and J 8 bases short, with 9 bases between. CDR3 length: 13 amino acids. Germline V gene data show CDR1 as MNHEY and CDR2 as SMNVEV (reference sequence).

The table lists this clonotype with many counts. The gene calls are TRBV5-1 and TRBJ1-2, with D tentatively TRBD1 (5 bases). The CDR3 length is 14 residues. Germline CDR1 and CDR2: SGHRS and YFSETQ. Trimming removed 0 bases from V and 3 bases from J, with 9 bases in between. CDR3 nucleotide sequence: TGCGCCAGCAGCTTGGGGCAGGGAGACTATGGCTACACCTTC. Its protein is CASSLGQGDYGYTF.

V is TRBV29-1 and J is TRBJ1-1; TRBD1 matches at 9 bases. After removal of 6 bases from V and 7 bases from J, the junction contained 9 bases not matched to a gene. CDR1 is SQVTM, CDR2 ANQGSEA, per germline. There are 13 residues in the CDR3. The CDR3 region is CSVRRTGEIEAFF. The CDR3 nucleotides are TGCAGCGTCCGAAGGACAGGGGAAATTGAAGCTTTCTTT.

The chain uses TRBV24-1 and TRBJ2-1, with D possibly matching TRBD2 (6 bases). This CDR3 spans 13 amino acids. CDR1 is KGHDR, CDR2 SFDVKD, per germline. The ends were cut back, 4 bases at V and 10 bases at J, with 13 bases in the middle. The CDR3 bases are TGTGCCACCAGTGACCTCGGGACTCCAGAGCAGTTCTTC. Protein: CATSDLGTPEQFF.

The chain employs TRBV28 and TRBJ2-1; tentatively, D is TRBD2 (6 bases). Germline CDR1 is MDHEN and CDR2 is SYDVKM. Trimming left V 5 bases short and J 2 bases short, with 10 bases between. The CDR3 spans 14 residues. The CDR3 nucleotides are TGTGCCAGCAGTACGGAGGGGACCTACAATGAGCAGTTCTTC. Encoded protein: CASSTEGTYNEQFF. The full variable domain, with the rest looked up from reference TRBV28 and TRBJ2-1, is DVKVTQSSRYLVKRTGEKVFLECVQDMDHENMFWYRQDPGLGLRLIYFSYDVKMKEKGDIPEGYSVSREKKERFSLILESASTNQTSMYLCASSTEGTYNEQFFGPGTRLTVL.

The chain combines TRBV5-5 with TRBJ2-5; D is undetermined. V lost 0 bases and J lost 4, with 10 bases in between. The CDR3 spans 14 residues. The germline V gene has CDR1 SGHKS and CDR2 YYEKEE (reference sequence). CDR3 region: CASSLDPAVETQYF. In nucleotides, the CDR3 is TGTGCCAGCAGCTTGGACCCGGCCGTAGAGACCCAGTACTTC.

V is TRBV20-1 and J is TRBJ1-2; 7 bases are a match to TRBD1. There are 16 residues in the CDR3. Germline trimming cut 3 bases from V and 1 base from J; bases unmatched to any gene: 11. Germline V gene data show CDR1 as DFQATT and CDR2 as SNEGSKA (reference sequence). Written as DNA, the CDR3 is TGCAGTGCTAGGTCCTCCTACAGGGGACGTAACTATGGCTACACCTTC. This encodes CSARSSYRGRNYGYTF.

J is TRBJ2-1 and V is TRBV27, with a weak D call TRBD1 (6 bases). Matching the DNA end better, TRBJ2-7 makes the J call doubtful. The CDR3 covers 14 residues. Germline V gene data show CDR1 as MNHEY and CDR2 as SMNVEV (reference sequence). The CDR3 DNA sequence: TGTGCCAGCAGTTTATCGGAAGGGGGCTACGAGCAGTACTTC. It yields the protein CASSLSEGGYEQYF.

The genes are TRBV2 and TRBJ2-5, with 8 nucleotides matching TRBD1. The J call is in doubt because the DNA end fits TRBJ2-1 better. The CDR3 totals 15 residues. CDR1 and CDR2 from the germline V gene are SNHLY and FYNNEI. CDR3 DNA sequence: TGTGCCATCTTACACAGAGGACAGGGATTTAGTGAGCAGTTCTTC. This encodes CAILHRGQGFSEQFF.

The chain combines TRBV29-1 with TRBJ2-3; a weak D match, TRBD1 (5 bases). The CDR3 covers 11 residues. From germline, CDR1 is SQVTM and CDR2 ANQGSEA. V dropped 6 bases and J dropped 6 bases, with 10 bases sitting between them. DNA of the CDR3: TGCAGCGTCGATAAGGGGGATACGCAGTATTTT. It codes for CSVDKGDTQYF.

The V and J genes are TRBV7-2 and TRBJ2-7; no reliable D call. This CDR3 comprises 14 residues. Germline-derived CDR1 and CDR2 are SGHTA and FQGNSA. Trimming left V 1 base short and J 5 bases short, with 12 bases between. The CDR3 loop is CASSLEAVGDEQYF. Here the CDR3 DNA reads TGTGCCAGCAGCTTAGAGGCGGTAGGCGACGAGCAGTACTTC.

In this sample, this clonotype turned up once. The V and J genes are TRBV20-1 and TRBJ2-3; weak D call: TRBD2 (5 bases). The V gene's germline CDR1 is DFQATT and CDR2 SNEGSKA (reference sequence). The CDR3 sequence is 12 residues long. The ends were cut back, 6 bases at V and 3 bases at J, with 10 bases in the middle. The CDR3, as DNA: TGCAGTGCGCACGGGGTTACAGATACGCAGTATTTT. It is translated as CSAHGVTDTQYF.

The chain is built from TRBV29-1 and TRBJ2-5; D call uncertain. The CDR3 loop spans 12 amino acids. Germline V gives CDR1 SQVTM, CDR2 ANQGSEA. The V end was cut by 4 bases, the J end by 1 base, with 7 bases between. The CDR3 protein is CSVVLAQETQYF. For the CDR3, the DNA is TGCAGCGTTGTCCTGGCCCAAGAGACCCAGTACTTC. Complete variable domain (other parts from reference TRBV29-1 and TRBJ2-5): SAVISQKPSRDICQRGTSLTIQCQVDSQVTMMFWYRQQPGQSLTLIATANQGSEATYESGFVIDKFPISRPNLTFSTLTVSNMSPEDSSIYLCSVVLAQETQYFGPGTRLLVL.

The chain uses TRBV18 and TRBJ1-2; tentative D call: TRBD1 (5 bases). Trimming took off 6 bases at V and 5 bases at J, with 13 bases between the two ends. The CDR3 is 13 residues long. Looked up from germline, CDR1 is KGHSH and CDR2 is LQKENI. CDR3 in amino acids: CASSPDSQYGYTF. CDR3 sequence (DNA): TGTGCCAGCTCCCCCGACAGCCAATATGGCTACACCTTC.